This T cell receptor (beta chain) was recovered during a study of CD8+ T cells in alopecia areata. The CDR3 extends over 15 amino acids. V lost 0 bases to trimming and J lost 6 bases; unmatched junction nucleotides: 5. Per germline, CDR1 SGHDT and CDR2 YYEEEE. Following extraction, RNA underwent reverse transcription to cDNA, which served as the sequencing template. Here immunoSEQ multiplex PCR was the method, and the copy in TCRdb shows in-frame clones only, minus some. The sample shows approximately 280,000 clones, roughly 50% of them seen only once. Regarding treatment: oral pan-JAK inhibitor, 5-10 mg twice daily. This clone was observed a handful of times.

The source was CD4+ T cells sorted from blood, collected at week 24, from a patient treated with tofacitinib. The clonotype comes from a human donor with alopecia areata. This chain joins TRBV5-6 and TRBJ2-3; 9 positions match TRBD2. CDR3 sequence: CASSLETSGGDTQYF. The CDR3 bases are TGTGCCAGCAGCTTGGAGACTAGCGGAGGTGATACGCAGTATTTT.